These 20 T cell receptor beta chains were all obtained from the same sample, sequenced in a study of T cell responses to AZD1222 COVID-19 vaccine. Profiled with immunoSEQ multiplex PCR; TCRdb holds only in-frame clones, not every one. The data hold about 170,000 clones, with roughly nine tenths observed a single time. Source: peripheral blood, taken 28 days after the second AZD1222 dose. The receptors come from an adult who received the AZD1222 COVID-19 vaccine.

In its sample, this clone was seen once. The rearrangement uses TRBV5-4 and TRBJ2-3; weak D call: TRBD2 (5 bases). Germline values: CDR1 SGHNT, CDR2 YYREEE (reference sequence). The CDR3 is made up of 15 amino acids. V lost 1 base, J lost 5 bases, and 14 bases lay in between. Here the CDR3 DNA reads TGTGCCAGCAGCTTGAGAGGACCCCGGGAAGATACGCAGTATTTT. It translates to CASSLRGPREDTQYF.

This clone appeared a single time. The chain employs TRBV5-1 and TRBJ2-3; no definite D call. The CDR3 covers 14 residues. Trimming shortened V by 3 bases and J by 2 bases, and 10 bases separated the two germline ends. CDR1 is SGHRS and CDR2 is YFSETQ in the germline V gene. This CDR3 reads CASSSGPVTDTQYF. The CDR3 bases are TGCGCCAGCAGCTCTGGACCAGTCACAGATACGCAGTATTTT.

V usage is TRBV30 and J usage is TRBJ2-7, with D unresolved. The CDR3 loop spans 13 amino acids. Germline CDR1 GTSNPN, CDR2 SVGIG (reference sequence). Deletions cut 4 bases from V and 2 bases from J, with 12 bases between. The CDR3 reads CAWNAATPYEQYF. DNA for the CDR3: TGTGCCTGGAACGCAGCGACCCCCTACGAGCAGTACTTC. The entire variable domain, with the rest obtained from reference TRBV30 and TRBJ2-7, is as follows: SQTIHQWPATLVQPVGSPLSLECTVEGTSNPNLYWYRQAAGRGLQLLFYSVGIGQISSEVPQNLSASRPQDRQFILSSKKLLLSDSGFYLCAWNAATPYEQYFGPGTRLTVT.

The rearrangement links TRBV6-5 to TRBJ1-4; no clear D gene. Germline assignment: CDR1 MNHEY and CDR2 SVGAGI. Trimming stripped 0 bases from V and 1 base from J, with 3 bases between. The length of the CDR3 is 14 residues. CDR3 loop: CASSYSGTNEKLFF. The DNA for the CDR3 is TGTGCCAGCAGTTACTCCGGAACTAATGAAAAACTGTTTTTT.

A remark on this clone: Other DNA sequences in the same sample also yield this CDR3. The J gene is TRBJ1-2, the V gene TRBV7-9; D unclear. The germline V gene encodes CDR1 SEHNR and CDR2 FQNEAQ (reference sequence). The CDR3 length is 13 residues. V lost 5 bases and J lost 2, with 9 bases in between. The CDR3 here is CASSPGRNYGYTF. CDR3 coding DNA: TGTGCCAGCAGCCCTGGACGGAACTATGGCTACACCTTC.

The chain recombines TRBV5-1 with TRBJ1-2; D remains unclear. The ends were cut back, 2 bases at V and 2 bases at J, with 13 bases in the middle. This CDR3 spans 15 amino acids. Germline-derived CDR1 and CDR2 are SGHRS and YFSETQ. The CDR3 region has the DNA TGCGCCAGCAGCTTATTTGGCCAGGACAACTATGGCTACACCTTC. This translates into CASSLFGQDNYGYTF.

This clone was picked up one time. The V call is TRBV6-5, the J call TRBJ1-1, with D possibly TRBD1 on 5 matching bases. CDR3 size: 13 residues. CDR1 is MNHEY, CDR2 SVGAGI, per germline. The V end was cut by 8 bases, the J end by 5 bases, with 15 bases between. CDR3 DNA: TGTGCCAGCGGGACCTCGCGACGGACTGAAGCTTTCTTT. It specifies CASGTSRRTEAFF.

J is TRBJ2-3 and V is TRBV18; D unclear. CDR1 is KGHSH and CDR2 is LQKENI in the germline V gene. The CDR3 has 15 amino acids. Trimming cost V 3 bases and J 9 bases, with 19 bases left between them. CDR3 bases: TGTGCCAGCTCACCCGGCCTCTCCCAGGAAAACACGCAGTATTTT. Its translation is CASSPGLSQENTQYF.

This clone was seen only a few times. The V gene is TRBV25-1, the J gene TRBJ1-4; TRBD1 is a possible D gene (5 bases). Trimming removed 1 base at V and 12 bases at J, with 18 bases between. This CDR3 is 15 amino acids long. Germline V gene data show CDR1 as MGHDK and CDR2 as SYGVNS. CDR3 DNA sequence: TGTGCCAGCAGTGAATCGTACAGTAGGGGTGAGGAACTGTTTTTT. This translates into CASSESYSRGEELFF.

The chain is built from TRBV11-2 and TRBJ1-1; the D is unclear. CDR3 size: 13 residues. CDR1 and CDR2 from the germline V gene are SGHAT and FQNNGV. V dropped 5 bases and J dropped 0 bases, with 7 bases sitting between them. The CDR3 DNA is TGTGCCAGCAGCGAAACAGTGAACACTGAAGCTTTCTTT. Residues: CASSETVNTEAFF.

This clone was recorded a few times. The chain joins TRBV5-1 to TRBJ1-2; D unclear. Deletions cut 1 base from V and 3 bases from J, with 7 bases between. The CDR3 is 13 amino acids. Germline loops: CDR1 SGHRS, CDR2 YFSETQ. The CDR3 DNA follows: TGCGCCAGCAGCTTGAGGGTAGACTATGGCTACACCTTC. This gives the protein CASSLRVDYGYTF.

The chain employs TRBV4-2 and TRBJ1-5, with D tentatively TRBD1 (5 bases). CDR1 is LGHNA, CDR2 YNFKEQ, per germline. CDR3 size: 15 residues. The V end was cut by 1 base, the J end by 3 bases, with 10 bases between. CDR3 loop: CASSQAGGINQPQHF. CDR3 sequence (DNA): TGTGCCAGCAGCCAAGCGGGGGGGATCAATCAGCCCCAGCATTTT.

The chain employs TRBV2 and TRBJ2-1, with D possibly matching TRBD1 (6 bases). This CDR3 spans 13 amino acids. Germline-derived CDR1 and CDR2 are SNHLY and FYNNEI. V lost 4 bases and J 8 bases, leaving 12 bases between the germline ends. CDR3 residues: CASSATGLDEQFF. The CDR3 coding sequence is TGTGCCAGCAGTGCGACAGGTTTGGATGAGCAGTTCTTC.

This chain links TRBV5-8 with TRBJ2-3; maybe TRBD2 (5 bases). This CDR3 is built from 15 residues. The germline V and J ends were trimmed by 4 bases and 1 base, with 13 bases remaining between them. The V gene's germline CDR1 is SGHTS and CDR2 YDEGEE. In nucleotides, the CDR3 is TGTGCCAGCAGCGCGGACGGGATCCGCACAGATACGCAGTATTTT. Translating gives CASSADGIRTDTQYF.

The chain couples TRBV5-4 to TRBJ1-1; D is undetermined. The CDR3 has 12 residues. V dropped 4 bases and J dropped 4 bases, with 8 bases sitting between them. In germline, CDR1 is SGHNT, CDR2 YYREEE (reference sequence). In DNA, the CDR3 is TGTGCCAGCAGCCTTCTGGGCACTGAAGCTTTCTTT. Encoded protein: CASSLLGTEAFF. Full variable domain (outside the CDR3, taken from reference TRBV5-4 and TRBJ1-1): ETGVTQSPTHLIKTRGQQVTLRCSSQSGHNTVSWYQQALGQGPQFIFQYYREEENGRGNFPPRFSGLQFPNYSSELNVNALELDDSALYLCASSLLGTEAFFGQGTRLTVV.

V usage is TRBV11-2 and J usage is TRBJ2-5, with TRBD1 matching over 7 bases. This CDR3 has 13 amino acids. With V trimmed by 5 bases and J by 3 bases, 3 bases remained unmatched. Germline-derived CDR1 and CDR2 are SGHAT and FQNNGV. CDR3 DNA: TGTGCCAGCAGCCACGGACAGGAAGAGACCCAGTACTTC. Its protein is CASSHGQEETQYF.

The rearrangement links TRBV18 to TRBJ1-2, with 7 bases lining up with TRBD1. The germline CDR1 and CDR2 sequences are KGHSH and LQKENI. The CDR3 extends over 17 amino acids. Trimming at V came to 3 bases and at J to 4 bases, leaving 14 bases not matched to a gene. CDR3 amino acids: CASSPQLAGTAFYGYTF. DNA for the CDR3: TGTGCCAGCTCACCTCAACTCGCCGGGACAGCATTCTATGGCTACACCTTC.

The V gene is TRBV27, the J gene TRBJ2-3; TRBD2 matches at 8 bases. The CDR3 sequence is 17 residues long. Germline V CDR1 and CDR2: MNHEY, SMNVEV (reference sequence). Germline trimming cut 0 bases from V and 4 bases from J; bases unmatched to any gene: 9. CDR3 DNA sequence: TGTGCCAGCAGTTTATCCGCCGGGACTAGAGCTCCAGATACGCAGTATTTT. Protein sequence: CASSLSAGTRAPDTQYF.

The chain is built from TRBV3-1 (or the pseudogene TRBV3-2) and TRBJ1-1; D is undetermined. The CDR3 runs 16 residues. Germline V CDR1 and CDR2: LGHDT, YNNKEL (reference sequence). Trimming shortened V by 0 bases and J by 3 bases, and 14 bases separated the two germline ends. The DNA of the CDR3 is TGTGCCAGCAGCCAAGATCTTGGTCAGGTCCACACTGAAGCTTTCTTT. Translated, it gives CASSQDLGQVHTEAFF.

The chain couples TRBV10-3 to TRBJ2-3, with 9 positions matching TRBD2. V was clipped by 7 bases and J by 4 bases; unmatched bases: 6. The CDR3 contains 14 residues. Per the germline V gene, CDR1 is ENHRY and CDR2 is SYGVKD. CDR3 protein: CAIMMAGGPDTQYF. The CDR3 region has the DNA TGTGCCATCATGATGGCGGGGGGGCCAGATACGCAGTATTTT.